This entry lists 18 T cell receptor beta chains sequenced from one sample in a study of cytomegalovirus exposure and HLA in healthy donors. Vbeta (60) and Jbeta (13) primers were used in the PCR. Method: immunoSEQ multiplex PCR; TCRdb's copy keeps in-frame clones and lacks some. The table records about 130,000 clones, roughly 80% of them present only once. Material: PBMCs. These TCRs come from a man under 40 in good health and CMV-seronegative.

This rearrangement joins TRBV7-9 to TRBJ2-2, with unresolved D. Looked up from germline, CDR1 is SEHNR and CDR2 is FQNEAQ (reference sequence). This CDR3 has 17 amino acids. With 6 bases removed from V and 1 base from J, the gap between germline ends came to 18 bases. The CDR3 DNA follows: TGTGCCAGCAGTCCCGAGGCAGAACCAGTGAACACCGGGGAGCTGTTTTTT. Translation gives CASSPEAEPVNTGELFF.

This chain links TRBV6-6 with TRBJ1-1; 8 bases fit TRBD1. With 2 bases clipped from V and 0 bases from J, the junction kept 5 bases outside the gene matches. The CDR3 consists of 16 residues. The germline V gene has CDR1 MNHNY and CDR2 SVGAGI (reference sequence). CDR3 loop: CASSYGNRGVNTEAFF. Here the CDR3 DNA reads TGTGCCAGCAGTTACGGAAACAGGGGGGTGAACACTGAAGCTTTCTTT.

The V call is TRBV10-3, the J call TRBJ1-5; D remains ambiguous. The CDR3 totals 14 residues. V was cut by 3 bases and J by 2 bases, with 8 bases left in between. Looked up from germline, CDR1 is ENHRY and CDR2 is SYGVKD. As DNA, the CDR3 is TGTGCCATCAGTGATAGAAAAGGCAATCAGCCCCAGCATTTT. The encoded protein is CAISDRKGNQPQHF.

Turning to this clone: The junction departs from the called germline gene at one end, perhaps through a read error. The CDR3 protein is CASTSPGAETGMLLLPNEKLFF. The CDR3 nucleotides are TGTGCTAGCACCTCCCCCGGGGCCGAGACAGGGATGTTGTTACTCCCTAATGAAAAACTGTTTTTT. The genes are TRBV7-7 and TRBJ1-4, with 7 positions matching TRBD1. The CDR3 totals 22 residues. Germline CDR1 and CDR2: SSHAT and FNYEAQ (reference sequence).

This sequence joins TRBV28 and TRBJ2-7; 7 bases are a match to TRBD1. Unmatched junction bases numbered 1, after V lost 5 bases and J lost 3 bases. Per the germline V gene, CDR1 is MDHEN and CDR2 is SYDVKM. This CDR3 is built from 12 residues. CDR3 sequence reads: CASSGTVYEQYF. CDR3 sequence (DNA): TGTGCCAGCAGTGGGACAGTCTACGAGCAGTACTTC.

The chain has TRBV5-4 and TRBJ1-1; TRBD1 matches at 7 bases. Looked up from germline, CDR1 is SGHNT and CDR2 is YYREEE (reference sequence). V shed 4 bases and J 5 bases; nucleotides not matched to a gene: 14. This CDR3 has 16 amino acids. CDR3 nucleotide sequence: TGTGCCAGCAGCCCTCCCGGGACAGTCAGTCGAACTGAAGCTTTCTTT. Its translation: CASSPPGTVSRTEAFF.

This chain connects TRBV27 to TRBJ2-7; 8 bases agree with TRBD1. There are 15 residues in the CDR3. V lost 5 bases, J lost 0 bases, and 6 bases stayed unmatched. Germline V gene lookup returns CDR1 MNHEY and CDR2 SMNVEV (reference sequence). The CDR3 DNA reads TGTGCCAGCAGTGGACCGGGACAGGTCTCCTACGAGCAGTACTTC. Its protein is CASSGPGQVSYEQYF.

J is TRBJ2-1 and V is TRBV18; the D gene is possibly TRBD2 (6 bases). The CDR3 loop spans 16 amino acids. Germline V gene lookup returns CDR1 KGHSH and CDR2 LQKENI. V lost 3 bases to trimming and J lost 4 bases, with 16 bases between them. CDR3 sequence: CASSPGSGSAYNEQFF. CDR3 in DNA: TGTGCCAGCTCACCCGGTTCCGGGAGTGCTTACAATGAGCAGTTCTTC.

The gene calls are TRBV2 and TRBJ2-2; the match to TRBD1 covers 8 bases. V dropped 6 bases and J dropped 6; count of bases not matched to a gene: 0. Germline V lookup: CDR1 SNHLY, CDR2 FYNNEI. The CDR3 length is 12 residues. In DNA, the CDR3 is TGTGCCAGCAGACAGGGGGCCGGGGAGCTGTTTTTT. Translated: CASRQGAGELFF.

This clone came up a few times. V usage is TRBV12-5 and J usage is TRBJ2-1; D possibly corresponds to TRBD2 (6 bases). V gave up 4 bases and J gave up 0 bases, with 10 bases separating them. CDR1 and CDR2 from the germline V gene are LGHNT and FRNRAP. CDR3 length: 15 residues. CDR3 protein: CASGSGVSSYNEQFF. CDR3 in DNA: TGTGCTAGTGGTTCGGGGGTAAGCTCCTACAATGAGCAGTTCTTC. Using reference TRBV12-5 and TRBJ2-1 for the parts outside the CDR3, the full variable domain is DARVTQTPRHKVTEMGQEVTMRCQPILGHNTVFWYRQTMMQGLELLAYFRNRAPLDDSGMPKDRFSAEMPDATLATLKIQPSEPRDSAVYFCASGSGVSSYNEQFFGPGTRLTVL.

The V gene is TRBV10-3, the J gene TRBJ2-2, with 7 nucleotides matching TRBD2. The CDR3 covers 15 residues. J was trimmed by 0 bases and V by 4 bases; bases with no gene match: 2. Germline CDR1 is ENHRY and CDR2 is SYGVKD. As DNA, the CDR3 is TGTGCCATCAGTGTCGCGGGGGCGAACACCGGGGAGCTGTTTTTT. Amino acids: CAISVAGANTGELFF.

This clone was detected a few times. This chain uses TRBV7-8 with TRBJ1-1, with unresolved D. Germline CDR1 is SGHVS and CDR2 is FQNEAQ. The CDR3 has 15 residues. Trimming removed 1 base from V and 0 bases from J, with 9 bases in between. DNA of the CDR3: TGTGCCAGCAGCTTAGTACAGACGATGAACACTGAAGCTTTCTTT. This gives the protein CASSLVQTMNTEAFF.

About this clone: The junction shows a germline mismatch at one end, possibly a read error. V usage is TRBV28 and J usage is TRBJ2-7; D possibly corresponds to TRBD2 (5 bases). Germline V gene sequence: CDR1 MDHEN, CDR2 SYDVKM. The CDR3 loop spans 12 amino acids. CDR3 in DNA: TGTGCCAGCAGTGCGTTTAGCGACAAAATTTGCTTC. Translating gives CASSAFSDKICF.

In its sample, this clone was seen once. The chain joins TRBV7-3 to TRBJ2-3; 9 nucleotides align to TRBD1. V lost 5 bases to trimming and J lost 4 bases; unmatched junction nucleotides: 13. Germline V gene data show CDR1 as SGHTA and CDR2 as FQGTGA. The CDR3 runs 17 residues. CDR3 DNA: TGTGCCAGCAGCCCCCCTCCGGGACAGGGTATCCCAGATACGCAGTATTTT. This encodes CASSPPPGQGIPDTQYF.

In its sample, this clone was seen once. The chain has TRBV29-1 and TRBJ1-1; D call uncertain. V dropped 6 bases and J dropped 5 bases, with 13 bases sitting between them. Per the germline V gene, CDR1 is SQVTM and CDR2 is ANQGSEA. This CDR3 is 12 amino acids long. CDR3 bases: TGCAGCGTCTCCCTCGACATGACTGAAGCTTTCTTT. Translation gives CSVSLDMTEAFF.

For the CDR3, the DNA is TGTGCCAGCAGGCCCAGTGGTAGCCGCATTGGGAATGAGCAGTTCTTC. It specifies CASRPSGSRIGNEQFF. This sequence joins TRBV5-5 and TRBJ2-1; D gene uncertain. This CDR3 comprises 16 residues. The germline V and J ends were trimmed by 5 bases and 7 bases, with 22 bases remaining between them. Germline V gene data show CDR1 as SGHKS and CDR2 as YYEKEE (reference sequence).

V is TRBV5-1 and J is TRBJ1-2; D gene ambiguous. V lost 0 bases to trimming and J lost 8 bases, with 14 bases between them. The CDR3 runs to 14 residues. Germline CDR1 is SGHRS and CDR2 is YFSETQ. CDR3 residues: CASSLVPGSEGYTF. In DNA form, the CDR3 reads TGCGCCAGCAGCTTGGTACCGGGGTCGGAGGGCTACACCTTC.

The rearrangement joins TRBV28 to TRBJ1-1; the D gene is possibly TRBD1 (5 bases). The germline V and J ends were trimmed by 3 bases and 6 bases, with 17 bases remaining between them. Germline CDR1 and CDR2: MDHEN and SYDVKM. This CDR3 is built from 15 residues. The CDR3 sequence is CASSFLRRGGSEAFF. The CDR3 nucleotides read TGTGCCAGCAGTTTCCTGCGGAGGGGCGGGTCTGAAGCTTTCTTT.